The 5 T cell receptor beta chains reported below all come from one sample, sequenced in a study of cytomegalovirus exposure and HLA in healthy donors. Primers included in the PCR were 60 Vbeta and 13 Jbeta primers. TCRdb keeps only in-frame clones here, not all; method: immunoSEQ multiplex PCR. The sample holds roughly 80,000 clones, 67% seen once. Sequences were obtained from PBMCs. These receptors were taken from a woman between 45 and 65 years old in good health and CMV-seropositive.

V usage is TRBV18 and J usage is TRBJ1-6, with D unclear. Germline V gene data show CDR1 as KGHSH and CDR2 as LQKENI. This CDR3 contains 15 residues. Between the trimmed V and J ends, which lost 4 bases and 7 bases, there was a span of 14 bases. The DNA for the CDR3 is TGTGCCAGCTCACGGGAGGCAGACCAAAATTCACCCCTCCACTTT. Its protein is CASSREADQNSPLHF. The variable domain in full, completed from reference TRBV18 and TRBJ1-6, reads NAGVMQNPRHLVRRRGQEARLRCSPMKGHSHVYWYRQLPEEGLKFMVYLQKENIIDESGMPKERFSAEFPKEGPSILRIQQVVRGDSAAYFCASSREADQNSPLHFGNGTRLTVT.

This clone has only a few counts. The V call is TRBV6-1, the J call TRBJ1-2; tentative D call: TRBD1 (5 bases). V lost 10 bases and J 5 bases, leaving 14 bases between the germline ends. The length of the CDR3 is 12 residues. Germline-derived CDR1 and CDR2 are MNHNS and SASEGT. The CDR3 DNA is TGTGCCACCCAGACAGTCTTATATGGCTACACCTTC. Its protein product is CATQTVLYGYTF.

The CDR3 loop is CASNGGIGTGELFF. The CDR3, as DNA: TGTGCCAGCAACGGGGGGATAGGCACCGGGGAGCTGTTTTTT. V gene TRBV6-5 combines with J gene TRBJ2-2, with 7 bases matching TRBD2. From germline, CDR1 is MNHEY and CDR2 SVGAGI. J lost 4 bases, V lost 7 bases, and 6 bases had no gene match. CDR3 size: 14 residues.

Only one count was recorded for this clone. This rearrangement joins TRBV11-2 to TRBJ2-5; 9 bases fit TRBD2. J lost 1 base, V lost 2 bases, and 11 bases had no gene match. The germline V gene encodes CDR1 SGHAT and CDR2 FQNNGV. The CDR3 contains 18 residues. This CDR3 reads CASSLRYPAGGVQETQYF. CDR3 coding DNA: TGTGCCAGCAGCTTAAGGTATCCAGCGGGGGGAGTCCAAGAGACCCAGTACTTC.

The chain recombines TRBV19 with TRBJ2-6; D is undetermined. The germline CDR1 and CDR2 sequences are LNHDA and SQIVND (reference sequence). This CDR3 is built from 17 residues. V lost 5 bases and J lost 0, with 14 bases in between. CDR3 protein: CASSPGIFFSGANVLTF. The CDR3 nucleotides read TGTGCCAGTAGTCCGGGTATTTTTTTCTCTGGGGCCAACGTCCTGACTTTC.